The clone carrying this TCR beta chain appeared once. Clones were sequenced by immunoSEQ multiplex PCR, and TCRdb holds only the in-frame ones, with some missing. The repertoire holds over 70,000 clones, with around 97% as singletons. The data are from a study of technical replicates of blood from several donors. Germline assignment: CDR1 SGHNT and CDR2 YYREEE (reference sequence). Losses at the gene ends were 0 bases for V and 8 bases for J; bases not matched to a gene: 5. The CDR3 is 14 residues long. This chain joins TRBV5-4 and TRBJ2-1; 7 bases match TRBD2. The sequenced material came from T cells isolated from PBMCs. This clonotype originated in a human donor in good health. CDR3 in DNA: TGTGCCAGCAGCTTGGGGGGAGGGCTAGATGAGCAGTTCTTC. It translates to CASSLGGGLDEQFF.